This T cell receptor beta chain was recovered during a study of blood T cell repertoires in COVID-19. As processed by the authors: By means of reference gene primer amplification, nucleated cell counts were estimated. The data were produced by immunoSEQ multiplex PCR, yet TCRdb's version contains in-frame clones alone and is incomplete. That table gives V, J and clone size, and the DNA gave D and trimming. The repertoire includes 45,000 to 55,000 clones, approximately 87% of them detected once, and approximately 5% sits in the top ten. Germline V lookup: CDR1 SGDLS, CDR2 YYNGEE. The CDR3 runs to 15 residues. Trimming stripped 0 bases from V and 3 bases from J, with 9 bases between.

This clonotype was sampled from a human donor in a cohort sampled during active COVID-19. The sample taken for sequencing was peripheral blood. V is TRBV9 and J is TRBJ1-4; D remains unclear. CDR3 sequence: CASSVGPGANEKLFF. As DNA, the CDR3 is TGTGCCAGCAGCGTAGGTCCCGGGGCTAATGAAAAACTGTTTTTT.